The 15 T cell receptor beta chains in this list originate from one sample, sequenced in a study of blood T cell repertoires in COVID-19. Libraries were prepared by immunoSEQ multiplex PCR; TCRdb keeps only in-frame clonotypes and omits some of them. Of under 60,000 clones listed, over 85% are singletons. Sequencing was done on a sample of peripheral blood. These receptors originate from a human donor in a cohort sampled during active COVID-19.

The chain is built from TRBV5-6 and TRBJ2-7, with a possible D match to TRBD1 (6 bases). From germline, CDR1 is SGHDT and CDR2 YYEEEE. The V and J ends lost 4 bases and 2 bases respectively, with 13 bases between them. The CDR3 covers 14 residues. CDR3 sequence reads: CASSAHRTAYEQYF. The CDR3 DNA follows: TGTGCCAGCAGCGCCCACCGGACAGCCTACGAGCAGTACTTC.

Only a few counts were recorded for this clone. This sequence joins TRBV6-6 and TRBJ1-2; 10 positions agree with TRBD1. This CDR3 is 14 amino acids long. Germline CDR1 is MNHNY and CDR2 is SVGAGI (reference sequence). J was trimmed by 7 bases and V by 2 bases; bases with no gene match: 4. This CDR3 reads CASSYGTGERGYTF. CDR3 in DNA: TGTGCCAGCAGTTACGGGACAGGGGAACGTGGCTACACCTTC.

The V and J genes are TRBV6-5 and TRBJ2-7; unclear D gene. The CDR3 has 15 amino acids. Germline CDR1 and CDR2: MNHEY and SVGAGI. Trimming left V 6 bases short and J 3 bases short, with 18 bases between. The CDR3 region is CASSLVPQDNYEQYF. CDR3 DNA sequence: TGTGCCAGCAGCTTGGTTCCCCAAGACAACTACGAGCAGTACTTC.

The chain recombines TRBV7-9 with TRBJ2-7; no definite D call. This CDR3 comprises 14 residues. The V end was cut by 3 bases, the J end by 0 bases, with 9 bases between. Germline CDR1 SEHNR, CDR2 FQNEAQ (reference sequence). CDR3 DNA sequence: TGTGCCAGCAGCTTTATGGCAGACTCCTACGAGCAGTACTTC. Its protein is CASSFMADSYEQYF.

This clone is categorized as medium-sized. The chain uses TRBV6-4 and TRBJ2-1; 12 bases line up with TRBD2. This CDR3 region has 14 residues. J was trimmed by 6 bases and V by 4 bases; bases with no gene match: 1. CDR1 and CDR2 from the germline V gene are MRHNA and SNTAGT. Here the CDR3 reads CASSGLAGANEQFF. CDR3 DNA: TGTGCCAGCAGTGGACTAGCGGGAGCCAATGAGCAGTTCTTC.

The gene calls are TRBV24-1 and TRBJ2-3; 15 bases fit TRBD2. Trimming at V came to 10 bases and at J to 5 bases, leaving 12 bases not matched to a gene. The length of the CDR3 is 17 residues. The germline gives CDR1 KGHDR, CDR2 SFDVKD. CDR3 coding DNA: TGTGCCACAGTGATTTGGACTAGCGGGAGGGCACGAGATACGCAGTATTTT. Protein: CATVIWTSGRARDTQYF.

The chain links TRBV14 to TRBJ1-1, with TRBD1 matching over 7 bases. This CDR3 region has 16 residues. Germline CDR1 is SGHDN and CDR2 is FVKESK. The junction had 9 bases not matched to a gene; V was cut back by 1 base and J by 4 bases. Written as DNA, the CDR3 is TGTGCCAGCAGCCAAGGACAGGGAATCGTGAGCACTGAAGCTTTCTTT. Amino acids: CASSQGQGIVSTEAFF.

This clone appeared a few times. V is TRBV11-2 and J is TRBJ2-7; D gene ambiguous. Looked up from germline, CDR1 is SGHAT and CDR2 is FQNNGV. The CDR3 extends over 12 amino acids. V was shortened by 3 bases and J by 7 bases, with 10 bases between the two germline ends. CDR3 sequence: CASSFGGQEQYF. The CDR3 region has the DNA TGTGCCAGCAGCTTTGGTGGCCAGGAGCAGTACTTC.

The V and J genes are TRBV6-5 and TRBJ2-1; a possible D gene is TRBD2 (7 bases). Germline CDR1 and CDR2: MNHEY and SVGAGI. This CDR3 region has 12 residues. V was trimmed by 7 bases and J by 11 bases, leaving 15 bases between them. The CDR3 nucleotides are TGTGCCAGCACCCAAGGGGGGGGGAAGCAGTTCTTC. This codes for CASTQGGGKQFF.

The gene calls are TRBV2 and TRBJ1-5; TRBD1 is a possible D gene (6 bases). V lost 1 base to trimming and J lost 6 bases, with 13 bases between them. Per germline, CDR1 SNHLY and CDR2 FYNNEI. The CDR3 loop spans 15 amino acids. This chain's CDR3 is CASSEEDSAGQPQHF. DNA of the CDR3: TGTGCCAGCAGTGAAGAGGACAGTGCGGGTCAGCCCCAGCATTTT. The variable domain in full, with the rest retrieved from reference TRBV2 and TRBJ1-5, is EPEVTQTPSHQVTQMGQEVILRCVPISNHLYFYWYRQILGQKVEFLVSFYNNEISEKSEIFDDQFSVERPDGSNFTLKIRSTKLEDSAMYFCASSEEDSAGQPQHFGDGTRLSIL.

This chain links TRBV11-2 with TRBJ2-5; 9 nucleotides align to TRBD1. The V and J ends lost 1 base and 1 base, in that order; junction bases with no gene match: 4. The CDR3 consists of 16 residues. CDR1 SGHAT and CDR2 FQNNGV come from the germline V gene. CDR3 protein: CASSLAGGQGQETQYF. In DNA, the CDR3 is TGTGCCAGCAGCTTAGCAGGGGGACAGGGCCAAGAGACCCAGTACTTC.

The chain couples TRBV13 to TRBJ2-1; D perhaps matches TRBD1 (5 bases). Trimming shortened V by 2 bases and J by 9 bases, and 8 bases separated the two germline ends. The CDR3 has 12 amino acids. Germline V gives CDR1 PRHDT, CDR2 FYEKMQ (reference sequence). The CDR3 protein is CASSLWGGEQFF. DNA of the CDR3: TGTGCCAGCAGCTTATGGGGCGGTGAGCAGTTCTTC.

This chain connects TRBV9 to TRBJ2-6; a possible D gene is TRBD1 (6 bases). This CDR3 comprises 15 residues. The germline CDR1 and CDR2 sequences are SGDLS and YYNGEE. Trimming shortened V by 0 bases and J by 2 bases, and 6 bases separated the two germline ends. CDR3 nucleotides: TGTGCCAGCAGCGTAGCAGGGGCTGGGGCCAACGTCCTGACTTTC. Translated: CASSVAGAGANVLTF. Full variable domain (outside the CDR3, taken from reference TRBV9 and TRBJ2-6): DSGVTQTPKHLITATGQRVTLRCSPRSGDLSVYWYQQSLDQGLQFLIQYYNGEERAKGNILERFSAQQFPDLHSELNLSSLELGDSALYFCASSVAGAGANVLTFGAGSRLTVL.

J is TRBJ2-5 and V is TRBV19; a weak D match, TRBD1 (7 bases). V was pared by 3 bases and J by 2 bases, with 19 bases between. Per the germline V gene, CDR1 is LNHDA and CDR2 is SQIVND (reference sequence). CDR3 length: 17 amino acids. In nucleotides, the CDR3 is TGTGCCAGTAGTATTTCATGGCGGGGCAGGGGGCAAGAGACCCAGTACTTC. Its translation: CASSISWRGRGQETQYF.

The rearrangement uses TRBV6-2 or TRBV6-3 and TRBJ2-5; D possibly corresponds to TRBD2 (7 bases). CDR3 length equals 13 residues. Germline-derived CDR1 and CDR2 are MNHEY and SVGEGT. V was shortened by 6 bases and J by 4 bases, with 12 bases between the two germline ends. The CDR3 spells CASSPGEGETQYF. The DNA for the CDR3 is TGTGCCAGCAGCCCAGGGGAGGGAGAGACCCAGTACTTC.